This T cell receptor (beta chain) is drawn from a study of cytomegalovirus exposure and HLA in healthy donors. Germline CDR1 SQVTM, CDR2 ANQGSEA. This CDR3 is 14 amino acids long. Germline trimming cut 4 bases from V and 3 bases from J; bases unmatched to any gene: 5. With 60 Vbeta and 13 Jbeta primers, the PCR was carried out. The assay was immunoSEQ multiplex PCR, and TCRdb's table has in-frame clones only and misses some. This sample yields fewer than 200,000 clones, of which roughly 85% are seen a single time; roughly 2% belongs to the top ten. Sample: PBMCs. The chain links TRBV29-1 to TRBJ1-1; 10 bases map to TRBD1. This TCR came from a man aged 40-49 years in good health and CMV-seronegative. The CDR3 coding sequence is TGCAGCGTTGTGACGGACAGGGGGGACACTGAAGCTTTCTTT. Protein: CSVVTDRGDTEAFF. Using reference TRBV29-1 and TRBJ1-1 for the parts outside the CDR3, the full variable domain is SAVISQKPSRDICQRGTSLTIQCQVDSQVTMMFWYRQQPGQSLTLIATANQGSEATYESGFVIDKFPISRPNLTFSTLTVSNMSPEDSSIYLCSVVTDRGDTEAFFGQGTRLTVV.